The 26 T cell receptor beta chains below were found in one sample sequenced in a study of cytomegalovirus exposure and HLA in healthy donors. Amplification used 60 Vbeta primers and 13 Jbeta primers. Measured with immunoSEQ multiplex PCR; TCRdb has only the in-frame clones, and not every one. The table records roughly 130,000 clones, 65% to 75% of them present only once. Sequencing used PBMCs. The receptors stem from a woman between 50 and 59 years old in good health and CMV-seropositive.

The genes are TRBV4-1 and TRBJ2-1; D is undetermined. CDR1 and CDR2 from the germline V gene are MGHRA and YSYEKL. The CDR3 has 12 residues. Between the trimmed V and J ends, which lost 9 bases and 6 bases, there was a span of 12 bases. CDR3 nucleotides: TGCGCCAGTTCCTGGGCCGGCAATGAGCAGTTCTTC. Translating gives CASSWAGNEQFF.

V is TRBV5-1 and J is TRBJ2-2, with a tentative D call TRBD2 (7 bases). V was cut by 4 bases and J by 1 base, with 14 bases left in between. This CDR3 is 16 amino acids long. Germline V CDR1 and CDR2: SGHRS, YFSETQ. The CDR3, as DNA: TGCGCCAGCAGCCCTAACGGGGGGCGGAACACCGGGGAGCTGTTTTTT. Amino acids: CASSPNGGRNTGELFF. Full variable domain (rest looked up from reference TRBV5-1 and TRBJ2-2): KAGVTQTPRYLIKTRGQQVTLSCSPISGHRSVSWYQQTPGQGLQFLFEYFSETQRNKGNFPGRFSGRQFSNSRSEMNVSTLELGDSALYLCASSPNGGRNTGELFFGEGSRLTVL.

For the CDR3, the DNA is TGTGCCAGCAGCCCAATCTATGGCTACACCTTC. Its translation is CASSPIYGYTF. J is TRBJ1-2 and V is TRBV6-1; D uncertain. The CDR3 consists of 11 residues. The V end lost 6 bases, the J end lost 4 bases, and 6 bases lay between the germline ends. Germline V gene sequence: CDR1 MNHNS, CDR2 SASEGT.

This CDR3 reads CASSFDRSNQPQHF. The CDR3 DNA sequence: TGTGCCAGCAGTTTTGACAGAAGCAATCAGCCCCAGCATTTT. This chain uses TRBV27 with TRBJ1-5; TRBD1 might be the D (5 bases). This CDR3 has 14 amino acids. Germline loops: CDR1 MNHEY, CDR2 SMNVEV (reference sequence). V dropped 3 bases and J dropped 1 base, with 7 bases sitting between them.

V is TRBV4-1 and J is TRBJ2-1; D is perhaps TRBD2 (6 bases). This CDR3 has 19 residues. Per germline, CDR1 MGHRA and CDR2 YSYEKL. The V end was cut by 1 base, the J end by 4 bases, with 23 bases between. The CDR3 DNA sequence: TGCGCCAGCAGCCAAGCAGAAGATAGCGGTGAATCCTCTTACAATGAGCAGTTCTTC. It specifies CASSQAEDSGESSYNEQFF.

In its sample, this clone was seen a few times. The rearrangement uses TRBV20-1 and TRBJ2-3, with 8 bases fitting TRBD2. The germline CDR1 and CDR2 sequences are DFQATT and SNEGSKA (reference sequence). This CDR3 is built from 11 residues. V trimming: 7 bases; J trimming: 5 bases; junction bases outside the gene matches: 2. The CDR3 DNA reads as TGCAGTGGCGGGGGGCGAGATACGCAGTATTTT. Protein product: CSGGGRDTQYF.

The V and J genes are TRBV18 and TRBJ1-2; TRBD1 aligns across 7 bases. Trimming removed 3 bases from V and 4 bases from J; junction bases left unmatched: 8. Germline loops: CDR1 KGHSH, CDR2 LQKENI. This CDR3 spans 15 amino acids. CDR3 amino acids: CASSPRQGEPYGYTF. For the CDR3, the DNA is TGTGCCAGCTCACCTCGACAGGGCGAACCCTATGGCTACACCTTC.

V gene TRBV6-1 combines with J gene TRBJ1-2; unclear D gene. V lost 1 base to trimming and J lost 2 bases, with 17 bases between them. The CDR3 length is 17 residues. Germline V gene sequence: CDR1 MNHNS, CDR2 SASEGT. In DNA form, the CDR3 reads TGTGCCAGCAGTGAAGATCGGGGAGGAATCGGAAACTATGGCTACACCTTC. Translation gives CASSEDRGGIGNYGYTF.

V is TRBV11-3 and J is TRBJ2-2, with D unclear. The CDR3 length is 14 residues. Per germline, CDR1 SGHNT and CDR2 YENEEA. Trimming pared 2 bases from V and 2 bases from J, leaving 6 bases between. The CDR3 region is CASSLSVNTGELFF. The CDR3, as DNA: TGTGCCAGCAGCTTATCAGTTAACACCGGGGAGCTGTTTTTT.

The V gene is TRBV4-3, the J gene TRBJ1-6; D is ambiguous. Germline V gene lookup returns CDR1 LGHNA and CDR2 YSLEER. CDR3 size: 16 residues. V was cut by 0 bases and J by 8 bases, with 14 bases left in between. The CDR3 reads CASSQDPAGQDSPLHF. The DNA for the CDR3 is TGCGCCAGCAGCCAAGATCCCGCAGGTCAGGATTCACCCCTCCACTTT.

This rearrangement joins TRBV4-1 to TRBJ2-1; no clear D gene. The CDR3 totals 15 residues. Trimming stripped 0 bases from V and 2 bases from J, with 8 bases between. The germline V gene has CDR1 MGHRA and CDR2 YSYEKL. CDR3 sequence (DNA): TGCGCCAGCAGCCAAGATCGCGGTCCCTACAATGAGCAGTTCTTC. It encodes CASSQDRGPYNEQFF.

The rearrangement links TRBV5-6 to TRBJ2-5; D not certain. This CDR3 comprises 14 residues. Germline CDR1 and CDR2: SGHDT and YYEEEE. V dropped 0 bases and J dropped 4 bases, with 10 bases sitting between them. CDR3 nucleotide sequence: TGTGCCAGCAGCTTGGATCCAAGAGGAGAGACCCAGTACTTC. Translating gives CASSLDPRGETQYF.

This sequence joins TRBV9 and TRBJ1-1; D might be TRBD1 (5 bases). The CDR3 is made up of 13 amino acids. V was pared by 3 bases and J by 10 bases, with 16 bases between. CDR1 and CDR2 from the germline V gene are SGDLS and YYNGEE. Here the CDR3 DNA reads TGTGCCAGCAGCGGGGGGTCGGGACTGGGAGCTTTCTTT. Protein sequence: CASSGGSGLGAFF.

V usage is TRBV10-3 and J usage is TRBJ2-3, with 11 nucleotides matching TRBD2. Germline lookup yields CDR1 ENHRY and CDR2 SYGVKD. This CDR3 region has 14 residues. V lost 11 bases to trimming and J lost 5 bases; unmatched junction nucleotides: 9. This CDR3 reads CAVTTSGAEDTQYF. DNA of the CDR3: TGTGCCGTGACGACTAGCGGGGCGGAAGATACGCAGTATTTT.

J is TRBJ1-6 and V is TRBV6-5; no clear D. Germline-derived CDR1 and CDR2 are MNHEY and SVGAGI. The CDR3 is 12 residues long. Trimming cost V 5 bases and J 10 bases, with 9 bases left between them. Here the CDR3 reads CASSTMRSPLHF. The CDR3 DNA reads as TGTGCCAGCAGTACGATGCGCTCACCCCTCCACTTT.

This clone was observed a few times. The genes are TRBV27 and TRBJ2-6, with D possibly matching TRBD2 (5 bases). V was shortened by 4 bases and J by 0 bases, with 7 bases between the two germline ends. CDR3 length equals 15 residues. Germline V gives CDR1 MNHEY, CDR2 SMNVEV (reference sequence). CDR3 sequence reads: CASSWTSSGANVLTF. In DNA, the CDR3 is TGTGCCAGCAGTTGGACTTCCTCTGGGGCCAACGTCCTGACTTTC.

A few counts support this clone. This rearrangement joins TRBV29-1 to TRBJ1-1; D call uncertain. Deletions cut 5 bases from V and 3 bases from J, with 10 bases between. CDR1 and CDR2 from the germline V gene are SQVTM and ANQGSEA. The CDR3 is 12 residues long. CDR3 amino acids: CSVRLSYTEAFF. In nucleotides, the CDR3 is TGCAGCGTTAGACTAAGTTACACTGAAGCTTTCTTT.

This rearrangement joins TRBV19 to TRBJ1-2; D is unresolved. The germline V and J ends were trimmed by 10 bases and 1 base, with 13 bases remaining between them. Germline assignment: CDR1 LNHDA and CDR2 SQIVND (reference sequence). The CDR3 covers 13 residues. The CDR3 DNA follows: TGTGCCACCTCTACCTCTGGTAACTATGGCTACACCTTC. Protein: CATSTSGNYGYTF.

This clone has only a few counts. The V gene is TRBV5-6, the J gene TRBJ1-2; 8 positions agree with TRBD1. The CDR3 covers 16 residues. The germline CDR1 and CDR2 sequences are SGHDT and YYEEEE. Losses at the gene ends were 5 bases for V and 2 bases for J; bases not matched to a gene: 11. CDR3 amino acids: CASSPAGQGANYGYTF. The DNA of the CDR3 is TGTGCCAGCAGTCCGGCGGGGCAGGGGGCGAACTATGGCTACACCTTC.

CDR3 amino acids: CAWKMGRRLGTGELFF. CDR3 bases: TGTGCCTGGAAAATGGGGAGGAGACTGGGGACCGGGGAGCTGTTTTTT. The chain carries TRBV30 and TRBJ2-2; D is possibly TRBD2 (6 bases). Germline loops: CDR1 GTSNPN, CDR2 SVGIG (reference sequence). The CDR3 has 16 amino acids. With 4 bases removed from V and 5 bases from J, the gap between germline ends came to 20 bases.

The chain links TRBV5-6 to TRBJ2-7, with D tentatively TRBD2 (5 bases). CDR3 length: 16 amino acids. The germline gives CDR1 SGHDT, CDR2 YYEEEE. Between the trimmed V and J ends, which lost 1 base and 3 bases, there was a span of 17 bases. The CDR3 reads CASSLPRGLEGYEQYF. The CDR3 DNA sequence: TGTGCCAGCAGCTTGCCCCGCGGTCTCGAGGGCTACGAGCAGTACTTC.

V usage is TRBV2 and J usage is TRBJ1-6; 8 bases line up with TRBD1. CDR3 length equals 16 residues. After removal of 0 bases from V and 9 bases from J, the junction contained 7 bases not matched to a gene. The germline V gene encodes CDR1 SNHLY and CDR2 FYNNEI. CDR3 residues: CASSEALTGDGSPLHF. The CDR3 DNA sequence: TGTGCCAGCAGTGAAGCCCTGACAGGGGACGGTTCACCCCTCCACTTT. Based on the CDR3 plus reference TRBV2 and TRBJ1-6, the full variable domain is EPEVTQTPSHQVTQMGQEVILRCVPISNHLYFYWYRQILGQKVEFLVSFYNNEISEKSEIFDDQFSVERPDGSNFTLKIRSTKLEDSAMYFCASSEALTGDGSPLHFGNGTRLTVT.

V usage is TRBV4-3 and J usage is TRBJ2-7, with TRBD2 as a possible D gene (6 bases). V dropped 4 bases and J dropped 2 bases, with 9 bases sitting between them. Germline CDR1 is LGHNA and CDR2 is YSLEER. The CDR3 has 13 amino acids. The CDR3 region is CASSLGRTYEQYF. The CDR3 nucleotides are TGCGCCAGCAGCCTAGGGAGGACCTACGAGCAGTACTTC.

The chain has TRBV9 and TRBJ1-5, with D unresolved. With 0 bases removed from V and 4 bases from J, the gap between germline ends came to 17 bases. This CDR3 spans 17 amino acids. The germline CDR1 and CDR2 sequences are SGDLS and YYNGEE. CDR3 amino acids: CASSVGPARDRNQPQHF. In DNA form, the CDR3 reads TGTGCCAGCAGCGTAGGCCCGGCGAGGGATAGGAATCAGCCCCAGCATTTT.

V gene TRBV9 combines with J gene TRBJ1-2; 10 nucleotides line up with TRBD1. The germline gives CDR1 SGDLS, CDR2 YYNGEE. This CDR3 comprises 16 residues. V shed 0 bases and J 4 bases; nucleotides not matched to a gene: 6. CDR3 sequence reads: CASSVGGTGVAYGYTF. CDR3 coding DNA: TGTGCCAGCAGCGTAGGGGGGACAGGGGTAGCCTATGGCTACACCTTC.

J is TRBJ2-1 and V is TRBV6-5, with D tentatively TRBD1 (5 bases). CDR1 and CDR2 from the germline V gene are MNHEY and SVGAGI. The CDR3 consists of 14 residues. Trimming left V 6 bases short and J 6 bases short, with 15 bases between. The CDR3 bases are TGTGCCAGCAGAGAAGGACAAGTTTTCAATGAGCAGTTCTTC. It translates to CASREGQVFNEQFF.